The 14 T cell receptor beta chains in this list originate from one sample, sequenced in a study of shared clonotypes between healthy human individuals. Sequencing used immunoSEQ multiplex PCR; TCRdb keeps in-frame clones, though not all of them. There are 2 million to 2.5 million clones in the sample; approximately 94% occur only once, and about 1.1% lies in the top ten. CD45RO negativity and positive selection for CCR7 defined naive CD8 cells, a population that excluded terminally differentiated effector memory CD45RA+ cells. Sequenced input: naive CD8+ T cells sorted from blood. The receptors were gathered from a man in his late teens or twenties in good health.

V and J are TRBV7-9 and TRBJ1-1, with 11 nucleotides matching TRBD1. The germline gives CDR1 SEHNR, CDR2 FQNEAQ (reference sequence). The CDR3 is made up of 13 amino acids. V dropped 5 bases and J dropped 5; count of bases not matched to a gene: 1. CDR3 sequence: CASSRDRGTEAFF. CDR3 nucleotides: TGTGCCAGCAGCCGGGACAGGGGGACTGAAGCTTTCTTT.

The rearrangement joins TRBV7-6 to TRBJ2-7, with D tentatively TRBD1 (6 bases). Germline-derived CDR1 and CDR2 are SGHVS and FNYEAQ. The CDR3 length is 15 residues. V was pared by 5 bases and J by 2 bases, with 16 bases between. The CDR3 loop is CASSPMGAAPYEQYF. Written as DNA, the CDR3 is TGTGCCAGCAGCCCGATGGGGGCCGCGCCCTACGAGCAGTACTTC. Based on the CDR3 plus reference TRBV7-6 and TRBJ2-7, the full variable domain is GAGVSQSPRYKVTKRGQDVALRCDPISGHVSLYWYRQALGQGPEFLTYFNYEAQQDKSGLPNDRFSAERPEGSISTLTIQRTEQRDSAMYRCASSPMGAAPYEQYFGPGTRLTVT.

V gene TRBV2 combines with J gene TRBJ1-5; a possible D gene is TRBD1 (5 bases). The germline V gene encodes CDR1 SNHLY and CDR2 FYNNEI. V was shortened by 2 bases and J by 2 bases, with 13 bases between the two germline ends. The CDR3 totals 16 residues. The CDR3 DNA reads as TGTGCCAGCAGTGAATTTGGCCTACAGGGCAATCAGCCCCAGCATTTT. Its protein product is CASSEFGLQGNQPQHF.

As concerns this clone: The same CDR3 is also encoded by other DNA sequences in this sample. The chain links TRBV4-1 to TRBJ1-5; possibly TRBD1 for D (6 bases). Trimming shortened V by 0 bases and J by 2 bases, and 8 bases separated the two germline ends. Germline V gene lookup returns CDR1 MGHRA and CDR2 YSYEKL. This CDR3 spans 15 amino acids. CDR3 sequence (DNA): TGCGCCAGCAGCCAAGATCCAGGGGGCAATCAGCCCCAGCATTTT. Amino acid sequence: CASSQDPGGNQPQHF.

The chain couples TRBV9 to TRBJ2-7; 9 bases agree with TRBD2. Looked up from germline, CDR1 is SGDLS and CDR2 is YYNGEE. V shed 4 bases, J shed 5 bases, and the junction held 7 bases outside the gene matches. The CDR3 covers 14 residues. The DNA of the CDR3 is TGTGCCAGCAGCCCCTCGGGACTAGCAAACGAGCAGTACTTC. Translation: CASSPSGLANEQYF. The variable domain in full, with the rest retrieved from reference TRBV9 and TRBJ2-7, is DSGVTQTPKHLITATGQRVTLRCSPRSGDLSVYWYQQSLDQGLQFLIQYYNGEERAKGNILERFSAQQFPDLHSELNLSSLELGDSALYFCASSPSGLANEQYFGPGTRLTVT.

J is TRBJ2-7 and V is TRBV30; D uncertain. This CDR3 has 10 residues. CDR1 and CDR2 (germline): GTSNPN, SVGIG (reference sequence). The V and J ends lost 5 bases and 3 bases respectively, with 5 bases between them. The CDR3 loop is CAWGIYEQYF. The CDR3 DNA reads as TGTGCCTGGGGTATCTACGAGCAGTACTTC. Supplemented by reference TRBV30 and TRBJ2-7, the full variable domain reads SQTIHQWPATLVQPVGSPLSLECTVEGTSNPNLYWYRQAAGRGLQLLFYSVGIGQISSEVPQNLSASRPQDRQFILSSKKLLLSDSGFYLCAWGIYEQYFGPGTRLTVT.

For the CDR3, the DNA is TGTGCCAGCAGCGTAGCGGGAGGGGGTGCCTATTCACCCCTCCACTTT. As protein: CASSVAGGGAYSPLHF. This chain connects TRBV9 to TRBJ1-6, with D possibly TRBD1 on 6 matching bases. Germline CDR1 is SGDLS and CDR2 is YYNGEE. The V and J ends lost 0 bases and 8 bases respectively, with 15 bases between them. The CDR3 sequence is 16 residues long.

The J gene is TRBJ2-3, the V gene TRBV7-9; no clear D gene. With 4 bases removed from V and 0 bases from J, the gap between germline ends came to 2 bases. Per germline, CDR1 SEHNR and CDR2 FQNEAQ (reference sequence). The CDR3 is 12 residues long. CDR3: CASSWSTDTQYF. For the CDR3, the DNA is TGTGCCAGCAGCTGGAGCACAGATACGCAGTATTTT. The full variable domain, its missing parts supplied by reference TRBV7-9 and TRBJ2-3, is DTGVSQNPRHKITKRGQNVTFRCDPISEHNRLYWYRQTLGQGPEFLTYFQNEAQLEKSRLLSDRFSAERPKGSFSTLEIQRTEQGDSAMYLCASSWSTDTQYFGPGTRLTVL.

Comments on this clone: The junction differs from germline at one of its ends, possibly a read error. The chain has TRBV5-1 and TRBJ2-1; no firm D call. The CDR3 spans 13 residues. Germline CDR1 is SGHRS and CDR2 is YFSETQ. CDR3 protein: CASRLATGDEQFF. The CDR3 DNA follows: TGCGCCAGCAGATTGGCCACGGGTGATGAGCAGTTCTTC.

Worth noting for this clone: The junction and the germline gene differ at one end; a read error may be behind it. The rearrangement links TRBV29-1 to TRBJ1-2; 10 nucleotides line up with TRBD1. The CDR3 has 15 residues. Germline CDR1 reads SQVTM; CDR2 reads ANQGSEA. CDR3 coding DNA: TGCAGCGTGGAAGCCGGGACAGGGGCCGTAAATGACTACACCTTC. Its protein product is CSVEAGTGAVNDYTF.

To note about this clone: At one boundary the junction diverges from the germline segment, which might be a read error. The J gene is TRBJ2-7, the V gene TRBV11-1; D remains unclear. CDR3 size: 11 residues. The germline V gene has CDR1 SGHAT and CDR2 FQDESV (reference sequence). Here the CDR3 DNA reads TGTGCCAGCAGCTTTGAATACGAGCAGTACTTT. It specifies CASSFEYEQYF.

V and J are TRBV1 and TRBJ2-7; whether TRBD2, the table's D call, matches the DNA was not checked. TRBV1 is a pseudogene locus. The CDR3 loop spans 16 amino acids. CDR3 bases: TGCACCAGCAGCCAAGATCGGTGGGAGGGCCGTTACGAGCAGTACTTC. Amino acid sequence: CTSSQDRWEGRYEQYF.

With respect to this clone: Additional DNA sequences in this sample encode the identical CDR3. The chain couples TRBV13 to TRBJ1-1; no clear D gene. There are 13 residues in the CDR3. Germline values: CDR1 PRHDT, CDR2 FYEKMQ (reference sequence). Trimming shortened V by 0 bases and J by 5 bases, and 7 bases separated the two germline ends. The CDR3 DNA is TGTGCCAGCAGCTTAGGTTCGCCGACTGAAGCTTTCTTT. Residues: CASSLGSPTEAFF.

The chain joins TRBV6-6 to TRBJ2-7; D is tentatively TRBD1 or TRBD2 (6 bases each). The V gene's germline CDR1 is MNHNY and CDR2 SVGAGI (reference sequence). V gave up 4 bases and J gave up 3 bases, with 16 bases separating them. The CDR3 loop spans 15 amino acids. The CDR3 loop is CASSFSKGGLYEQYF. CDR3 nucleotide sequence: TGTGCCAGCAGTTTCTCTAAGGGGGGCCTCTACGAGCAGTACTTC.